This T cell receptor beta chain was retrieved from a study of early stage breast cancer tumors. Only in-frame clones appear in the TCRdb table, and some are missing; sequencing was by immunoSEQ multiplex PCR. The sample carries almost 55,000 clones, around nine tenths recorded once. The germline gives CDR1 SEHNR, CDR2 FQNEAQ (reference sequence). V lost 3 bases to trimming and J lost 3 bases, with 11 bases between them. The CDR3 consists of 14 residues. The sample was blood. The chain uses TRBV7-9 and TRBJ1-1; a weak D match, TRBD1 (5 bases). This TCR came from a person aged 65 to 85 with breast cancer. This CDR3 reads CASSFPGGDTEAFF. The DNA for the CDR3 is TGTGCCAGCAGCTTCCCCGGGGGGGACACTGAAGCTTTCTTT.